Presented here are 29 T cell receptor beta chains from one specimen sequenced in a study of cytomegalovirus exposure and HLA in healthy donors. The PCR ran on 60 Vbeta and 13 Jbeta primers. The data were produced by immunoSEQ multiplex PCR, yet TCRdb's version contains in-frame clones alone and is incomplete. This table holds approximately 220,000 clones, roughly 80% found once. The sequenced sample was PBMCs. These receptor sequences come from a man aged 25 to 45 in good health and CMV-seronegative.

The chain joins TRBV6-5 to TRBJ2-7; D unclear. Germline CDR1 MNHEY, CDR2 SVGAGI. The CDR3 is made up of 16 amino acids. V gave up 0 bases and J gave up 2 bases, with 14 bases separating them. The CDR3 bases are TGTGCCAGCAGTTACTCCGGAGCCTTAGACCCCTACGAGCAGTACTTC. This sequence encodes CASSYSGALDPYEQYF.

The chain carries TRBV9 and TRBJ1-6; D possibly corresponds to TRBD1 (5 bases). CDR1 is SGDLS and CDR2 is YYNGEE in the germline V gene. The V and J ends lost 0 bases and 5 bases respectively, with 9 bases between them. The CDR3 runs to 15 residues. CDR3 nucleotide sequence: TGTGCCAGCAGCGTAGGATCAGGGAATAATTCACCCCTCCACTTT. Translation: CASSVGSGNNSPLHF.

The chain links TRBV11-2 to TRBJ1-3, with TRBD1 as a possible D gene (5 bases). Per germline, CDR1 SGHAT and CDR2 FQNNGV. Trimming removed 5 bases at V and 0 bases at J, with 11 bases between. The CDR3 loop spans 15 amino acids. The CDR3 DNA sequence: TGTGCCAGCAGCCAAAGACAGAGCTCTGGAAACACCATATATTTT. Amino acids: CASSQRQSSGNTIYF.

The chain combines TRBV7-9 with TRBJ2-2; TRBD1 matches at 7 bases. The germline V gene encodes CDR1 SEHNR and CDR2 FQNEAQ (reference sequence). The CDR3 runs to 15 residues. With 3 bases clipped from V and 2 bases from J, the junction kept 3 bases outside the gene matches. DNA for the CDR3: TGTGCCAGCAGCTTCCGGGACAGAAACACCGGGGAGCTGTTTTTT. Protein sequence: CASSFRDRNTGELFF. The full variable domain, in which reference TRBV7-9 and TRBJ2-2 provide the parts outside the CDR3, is DTGVSQNPRHKITKRGQNVTFRCDPISEHNRLYWYRQTLGQGPEFLTYFQNEAQLEKSRLLSDRFSAERPKGSFSTLEIQRTEQGDSAMYLCASSFRDRNTGELFFGEGSRLTVL.

The V and J genes are TRBV6-6 and TRBJ1-6, with 8 bases fitting TRBD1. This CDR3 is built from 16 residues. Looked up from germline, CDR1 is MNHNY and CDR2 is SVGAGI (reference sequence). The V segment lost 6 bases and the J segment 6 bases; nucleotides outside the gene matches: 10. The CDR3 is CASSGPGQGFNSPLHF. DNA for the CDR3: TGTGCCAGCAGCGGTCCCGGACAGGGATTTAATTCACCCCTCCACTTT.

The chain is built from TRBV9 and TRBJ1-2, with TRBD1 identical over 7 bases. CDR3 size: 12 residues. With V trimmed by 3 bases and J by 4 bases, 0 bases remained unmatched. Germline-derived CDR1 and CDR2 are SGDLS and YYNGEE. DNA of the CDR3: TGTGCCAGCAGCGACAGGGGCTATGGCTACACCTTC. Translated: CASSDRGYGYTF.

The V call is TRBV5-1, the J call TRBJ2-1; 8 nucleotides align to TRBD1. Germline V gives CDR1 SGHRS, CDR2 YFSETQ. CDR3 length equals 15 residues. V dropped 5 bases and J dropped 7; count of bases not matched to a gene: 11. This CDR3 is CASRLDRGNYNEQFF. The DNA of the CDR3 is TGCGCCAGCAGACTAGACAGGGGAAACTATAATGAGCAGTTCTTC.

Of note for this clone: The same CDR3 also results from other DNA sequences found in this sample. V and J are TRBV4-1 and TRBJ1-6, with unresolved D. CDR1 and CDR2 (germline): MGHRA, YSYEKL. V gave up 0 bases and J gave up 6 bases, with 9 bases separating them. This CDR3 contains 15 residues. The CDR3 loop is CASSQDWAINSPLHF. CDR3 coding DNA: TGCGCCAGCAGCCAAGATTGGGCCATTAATTCACCCCTCCACTTT.

As to this clone: The junction and the germline gene differ at one end; a read error may be behind it. The chain employs TRBV11-2 and TRBJ2-3, with 10 bases matching TRBD1. Germline CDR1 SGHAT, CDR2 FQNNGV. The CDR3 is made up of 16 amino acids. CDR3 region: CASSLYSDRGTDTQYF. CDR3 bases: TGTGCCAGTAGCTTGTACTCGGACAGGGGGACAGATACGCAGTATTTT.

This rearrangement joins TRBV6-5 to TRBJ1-4; TRBD1 matches 8 bases. J gave up 8 bases and V 6 bases, and 8 bases lay outside the gene matches. CDR1 is MNHEY, CDR2 SVGAGI, per germline. The CDR3 consists of 14 residues. Written as DNA, the CDR3 is TGTGCCAGCAGGACACAGGGGGTTGGGGAAAAACTGTTTTTT. It is translated as CASRTQGVGEKLFF.

This clone was detected a few times. This chain links TRBV7-2 with TRBJ1-1; D is undetermined. CDR1 and CDR2 (germline): SGHTA, FQGNSA. The CDR3 covers 13 residues. Trimming removed 4 bases at V and 5 bases at J, with 11 bases between. This CDR3 reads CASSSGVATEAFF. The DNA of the CDR3 is TGTGCCAGCAGCTCCGGGGTTGCGACTGAAGCTTTCTTT.

The gene calls are TRBV5-4 and TRBJ2-2; TRBD1 might be the D (5 bases). This CDR3 is 17 amino acids long. Germline V gene data show CDR1 as SGHNT and CDR2 as YYREEE (reference sequence). V dropped 0 bases and J dropped 0 bases, with 12 bases sitting between them. The CDR3 DNA sequence: TGTGCCAGCAGCTTGGACCAGGGAAGCGCGAACACCGGGGAGCTGTTTTTT. As protein: CASSLDQGSANTGELFF.

J is TRBJ1-6 and V is TRBV4-3; D perhaps matches TRBD1 (5 bases). The CDR3 totals 14 residues. CDR1 LGHNA and CDR2 YSLEER come from the germline V gene. V lost 1 base and J lost 10, with 11 bases in between. The CDR3 sequence: CASSQARGGSPLHF. Here the CDR3 DNA reads TGCGCCAGCAGCCAAGCTAGGGGTGGGTCACCCCTCCACTTT.

The chain uses TRBV6-5 and TRBJ2-1; D gene ambiguous. Germline V gene lookup returns CDR1 MNHEY and CDR2 SVGAGI. CDR3 length equals 16 residues. Trimming took off 0 bases at V and 0 bases at J, with 9 bases between the two ends. CDR3: CASSYSRRASYNEQFF. The DNA of the CDR3 is TGTGCCAGCAGTTACTCGAGGCGCGCCTCCTACAATGAGCAGTTCTTC.

V usage is TRBV27 and J usage is TRBJ2-2, with D possibly being TRBD1 (6 bases). Germline V gives CDR1 MNHEY, CDR2 SMNVEV (reference sequence). The CDR3 loop spans 14 amino acids. Trimming left V 2 bases short and J 5 bases short, with 9 bases between. The CDR3 spells CASSLLTGTGELFF. The CDR3 DNA reads as TGTGCCAGCAGTTTACTAACAGGGACCGGGGAGCTGTTTTTT.

The J gene is TRBJ1-2, the V gene TRBV6-6, with a possible D match to TRBD1 (6 bases). The CDR3 totals 13 residues. Deletions cut 5 bases from V and 6 bases from J, with 13 bases between. Germline loops: CDR1 MNHNY, CDR2 SVGAGI (reference sequence). CDR3 protein: CASSHDRTDGYTF. CDR3 DNA: TGTGCCAGCAGTCACGACAGGACGGATGGCTACACCTTC.

In the case of this clone: The junction differs from germline at one of its ends, possibly a read error. The genes are TRBV28 and TRBJ2-7, with TRBD2 matching 10 bases. Germline CDR1 is MDHEN and CDR2 is SYDVKM. This CDR3 comprises 16 residues. The CDR3, as DNA: TGTGCCAGCACTTTACAGCGGGGGGGTGACTCGCACGAGCAGTACTTC. Translated, it gives CASTLQRGGDSHEQYF.

The chain links TRBV28 to TRBJ1-2; D is ambiguous. Trimming removed 7 bases at V and 3 bases at J, with 18 bases between. The CDR3 loop spans 15 amino acids. CDR1 is MDHEN and CDR2 is SYDVKM in the germline V gene. The CDR3 DNA sequence: TGTGCCAGCACCGGGTACCCGAACCTCCACTATGGCTACACCTTC. Amino acids: CASTGYPNLHYGYTF.

This chain joins TRBV15 and TRBJ2-2; possible D gene TRBD1, 6 bases. V dropped 4 bases and J dropped 6 bases, with 15 bases sitting between them. Germline V gene sequence: CDR1 LNHNV, CDR2 YYDKDF (reference sequence). The CDR3 sequence is 15 residues long. CDR3 residues: CATSTQGMVSGELFF. The CDR3 DNA reads as TGTGCCACCAGCACGCAGGGGATGGTTTCCGGGGAGCTGTTTTTT.

The V and J genes are TRBV28 and TRBJ1-2; 8 bases are a match to TRBD1. Germline V gives CDR1 MDHEN, CDR2 SYDVKM. The CDR3 has 14 amino acids. The J segment lost 5 bases and the V segment lost 5 bases, leaving 7 bases of the junction unmatched. CDR3 nucleotides: TGTGCCAGCAGTCCCCAGGGGGCGAGATATGGCTACACCTTC. It is translated as CASSPQGARYGYTF.

V and J are TRBV5-4 and TRBJ2-3; 8 bases agree with TRBD2. Germline trimming cut 4 bases from V and 2 bases from J; bases unmatched to any gene: 9. Germline lookup yields CDR1 SGHNT and CDR2 YYREEE (reference sequence). The CDR3 is 16 amino acids. The CDR3, as DNA: TGTGCCAGCAGCGGCTGGGGCGGGGGGAACACAGATACGCAGTATTTT. Its protein product is CASSGWGGGNTDTQYF.

Only a few counts were recorded for this clone. V gene TRBV13 combines with J gene TRBJ2-7; 9 bases line up with TRBD1. Germline V gives CDR1 PRHDT, CDR2 FYEKMQ (reference sequence). The CDR3 loop spans 15 amino acids. Trimming cost V 4 bases and J 4 bases; bases outside gene matches: 8. CDR3 region: CASSSRGTGKYEQYF. CDR3 DNA sequence: TGTGCCAGCAGCTCTAGAGGGACAGGGAAGTACGAGCAGTACTTC.

The chain combines TRBV12-5 with TRBJ1-5; the D is unclear. The V end was cut by 0 bases, the J end by 2 bases, with 14 bases between. CDR3 size: 17 residues. In germline, CDR1 is LGHNT, CDR2 FRNRAP. CDR3 in amino acids: CASGLVREQNRNQPQHF. Here the CDR3 DNA reads TGTGCTAGTGGTTTGGTACGGGAACAGAACCGCAATCAGCCCCAGCATTTT.

Of note for this clone: The final CDR3 position lacks the conserved phenylalanine or tryptophan, pointing to a likely read error. The DNA is omitted, as the CDR3 cannot be located on it reliably, and the CDR3 follows TCRdb's listing. This chain connects TRBV7-6 to TRBJ2-3; TRBD2, the D gene given by the table, was not confirmed from the DNA. The CDR3 adds up to 11 amino acids, both ends counted. Germline values: CDR1 SGHVS, CDR2 FNYEAQ. The CDR3 spells CASRPRLDQRV.

This chain uses TRBV5-4 with TRBJ2-5, with 10 bases aligning to TRBD1. V was clipped by 4 bases and J by 5 bases; unmatched bases: 8. CDR1 SGHNT and CDR2 YYREEE come from the germline V gene (reference sequence). The CDR3 covers 15 residues. CDR3 sequence (DNA): TGTGCCAGCAGCCCCCCGACAGGGGGCCAGGAGACCCAGTACTTC. This codes for CASSPPTGGQETQYF. Full variable domain (outside the CDR3, taken from reference TRBV5-4 and TRBJ2-5): ETGVTQSPTHLIKTRGQQVTLRCSSQSGHNTVSWYQQALGQGPQFIFQYYREEENGRGNFPPRFSGLQFPNYSSELNVNALELDDSALYLCASSPPTGGQETQYFGPGTRLLVL.

There are a few counts of this clone. The junction departs from germline at one end; a sequencing error may be responsible. The chain joins TRBV5-1 to TRBJ2-6; 9 bases are a match to TRBD1. CDR1 is SGHRS, CDR2 YFSETQ, per germline. The CDR3 runs 15 residues. Written as DNA, the CDR3 is TGCGCCAGCAGCGGGACAGGGTCTGGGGCCAGCGTCCTGACTTTC. This sequence encodes CASSGTGSGASVLTF.

CDR3 nucleotide sequence: TGTGCCAGCAGCATAAGGGACAACCCCTACGAGCAGTACTTC. Its protein is CASSIRDNPYEQYF. The V and J genes are TRBV7-8 and TRBJ2-7, with D perhaps matching TRBD1 (6 bases). This CDR3 region has 14 residues. Germline assignment: CDR1 SGHVS and CDR2 FQNEAQ. V lost 5 bases and J 2 bases, leaving 13 bases between the germline ends.

The J gene is TRBJ2-3, the V gene TRBV29-1, with TRBD1 as a possible D gene (5 bases). CDR1 is SQVTM, CDR2 ANQGSEA, per germline. V lost 7 bases and J 3 bases, leaving 11 bases between the germline ends. The CDR3 sequence is 12 residues long. The CDR3 nucleotides read TGCAGCGAAGCTCCAGGGACAGATACGCAGTATTTT. Translated: CSEAPGTDTQYF.

The chain combines TRBV13 with TRBJ2-6; D is perhaps TRBD1 (5 bases). Germline V gene sequence: CDR1 PRHDT, CDR2 FYEKMQ (reference sequence). Trimming stripped 0 bases from V and 0 bases from J, with 9 bases between. The CDR3 spans 17 residues. The CDR3 loop is CASSLGQVPSGANVLTF. The CDR3 nucleotides read TGTGCCAGCAGCTTAGGACAGGTTCCCTCTGGGGCCAACGTCCTGACTTTC. Full variable domain (remainder filled in from reference TRBV13 and TRBJ2-6): AAGVIQSPRHLIKEKRETATLKCYPIPRHDTVYWYQQGPGQDPQFLISFYEKMQSDKGSIPDRFSAQQFSDYHSELNMSSLELGDSALYFCASSLGQVPSGANVLTFGAGSRLTVL.